This TCR beta chain was profiled in a study of graft-versus-host responses after intestinal transplantation (dated by TCRdb to 2020 to 2022). Regarding the research as a whole: The transplants that recipients got were multivisceral, liver-intestinal, or isolated intestinal. Alloreactive clones were identified by sequencing pre-transplant mixed lymphocyte reaction products and comparing them with unstimulated pre-transplant donor and recipient T cells. Donor T cell macrochimerism was defined as a peak of at least 4% donor T cells among recipient peripheral blood mononuclear cells. Instead of going to the commercial service, samples from a few later patients were sequenced in-house on an Illumina MiSeq and processed with MiXCR. Every recipient was given anti-thymocyte globulin induction, then maintenance tacrolimus and steroids for approximately 3 years. After intestinal transplantation, graft-versus-host and host-versus-graft alloreactive T cell clones were followed in the graft, circulation and bone marrow using bulk TCR-beta CDR3 sequencing. The cohort enrolled about two dozen intestinal transplant recipients including one retransplant, and a few patients lacking pretransplant specimens were excluded.

Overall results and qualifications from the work: GvH clones were detected in recipient bone marrow, and some appeared earlier in ileal mucosa or blood, consistent with an intestinal mucosal origin. Early after transplant, declines in HvG clones were associated with peak levels of circulating GvH clones. The conclusions were limited by the relatively low number and heterogeneity of the intestinal transplant patients. In patients with donor T cell macrochimerism, the allografts had high GvH to HvG T cell clonal ratios.

The sample's time point label, decoded: cells obtained before transplantation from donor or recipient. CD3+CD4+ and CD3+CD8+ populations were FACS-sorted from unstimulated pre-transplant donor and recipient cells taken from spleen or lymph nodes. Details on this clone: The antigen it binds to is not known. Base qualities are not at hand, and no much larger clone is one base apart.

Trimming costs V 5 bases and J 11 bases, and their ends lie 15 bases apart. Including cysteine and phenylalanine, the CDR3 has 13 amino acids. Only the CDR3 DNA is retained, 39 bases long and in frame from the first base. CDR1 LNHDA and CDR2 SQIVND are derived from the germline V gene (reference sequence). Library preparation employed the immunoSEQ multiplex PCR assay. In most patients, genomic DNA was isolated using the Qiagen DNeasy Blood and Tissue Kit and sent frozen to Adaptive Biotechnologies for TCR sequencing. Adaptive Biotechnologies carried out high-throughput TCR-beta CDR3 sequencing of genomic DNA for most patients. The paper's data handling went like this. Adaptive's ImmunoSEQ software was the source of the TCR sequencing data for 18 patients, while a few other patients were processed with MiXCR and VDJtools. CD4 versus CD8 sorting errors were corrected by removing sequences found in both subsets at a frequency ratio below 5:1. CDR3 nucleotide sequences shared between donor and recipient were removed because the origin of such sequences could not be assigned. To be classed as alloreactive, a clone needed at least 2-fold expansion over unstimulated cells and a minimum CFSE-low frequency of 0.002% (template counts) or 0.001% (read counts). Clones detected in sequenced pre-transplant spleen, lymph node, or MLR CFSE-low populations of the donor or recipient were defined as mappable. Cumulative frequency of alloreactive clones was calculated as a percentage of all sequences weighted by copy number. TCRdb mirrors the immuneACCESS table, restricted to in-frame sequences. Some clones are absent from its copies; in checked studies, under half trace to an unresolved V gene, and the reason for the others is unknown. Clonal size and the V and J genes are those of that table, whereas D and trimming came from the DNA. This sample holds 65,000 to 85,000 clones; 80% to 90% were observed only once. The biggest ten clones account for about 8% of the sample.

This specimen was unstimulated CD8+ T cells sorted from spleen or lymph node cells, taken before transplant. The TCR originated in a human donor who was the organ donor for an intestinal transplant. The V gene is TRBV19 and the J gene is TRBJ2-2; possibly the D gene is TRBD2, per 5 matching bases. The CDR3 region: CASSSGSGGELFF. The base sequence is TGTGCCAGTAGTTCGGGAAGCGGCGGAGAGCTGTTTTTT. The CDR3, completed at both ends by the reference TRBV19 and TRBJ2-2 genes, gives the full variable domain DGGITQSPKYLFRKEGQNVTLSCEQNLNHDAMYWYRQDPGQGLRLIYYSQIVNDFQKGDIAEGYSVSREKKESFPLTVTSAQKNPTAFYLCASSSGSGGELFFGEGSRLTVL.